This entry lists 6 T cell receptor beta chains sequenced from one sample in a study of Ad26.COV2.S vaccination and SARS-CoV-2 variants. Some clones are missing from TCRdb's copy, which holds only in-frame ones; the method was immunoSEQ multiplex PCR. The sample lists about 320,000 clones; just over 85% were seen once. Treatment meaning: 19 received Ad26.COV2.S at low or high dose, single or two shots; 5 received placebo; per-sample allocation not given. Samples were taken on day 63 after the first vaccine or placebo injection. The source material was peripheral blood, sampled in a trial of Ad26.COV2.S vaccine versus placebo. All receptors come from a person between 18 and 59 years old who received the Ad26.COV2.S COVID-19 vaccine or a placebo.

The CDR3 sequence: CASRRDNIQETQYF. Written as DNA, the CDR3 is TGTGCCAGCAGACGGGACAACATCCAAGAGACCCAGTACTTC. The gene calls are TRBV6-5 and TRBJ2-5; D perhaps matches TRBD1 (6 bases). V was clipped by 6 bases and J by 1 base, with 12 bases between them. The CDR3 is 14 residues long. Germline loops: CDR1 MNHEY, CDR2 SVGAGI.

This clone has a single count. V and J are TRBV11-2 and TRBJ2-1; the D is unclear. Germline V gene data show CDR1 as SGHAT and CDR2 as FQNNGV. This CDR3 region has 17 residues. Trimming shortened V by 3 bases and J by 7 bases, and 22 bases separated the two germline ends. CDR3 amino acids: CASSFRIDTQLGNEQFF. For the CDR3, the DNA is TGTGCCAGCAGCTTCAGAATAGACACCCAATTAGGAAATGAGCAGTTCTTC.

V gene TRBV7-2 combines with J gene TRBJ2-5; TRBD2 matches 7 bases. The CDR3 runs to 17 residues. Germline CDR1 SGHTA, CDR2 FQGNSA. Trimming at V came to 2 bases and at J to 5 bases, leaving 14 bases not matched to a gene. CDR3 nucleotides: TGTGCCAGCAGCTTAACGGCCGGGGGGATGATTACGGAGACCCAGTACTTC. Translating it yields CASSLTAGGMITETQYF.

V usage is TRBV11-2 and J usage is TRBJ1-5; 7 nucleotides align to TRBD1. This CDR3 spans 15 amino acids. Germline V gene lookup returns CDR1 SGHAT and CDR2 FQNNGV. Losses at the gene ends were 1 base for V and 6 bases for J; bases not matched to a gene: 6. The CDR3 reads CASSLVAGGAQPQHF. The CDR3 DNA is TGTGCCAGCAGCTTAGTGGCAGGGGGTGCTCAGCCCCAGCATTTT. The whole variable domain, filled in from reference TRBV11-2 and TRBJ1-5, reads EAGVAQSPRYKIIEKRQSVAFWCNPISGHATLYWYQQILGQGPKLLIQFQNNGVVDDSQLPKDRFSAERLKGVDSTLKIQPAKLEDSAVYLCASSLVAGGAQPQHFGDGTRLSIL.

The chain joins TRBV4-3 to TRBJ2-3, with D perhaps matching TRBD1 (6 bases). The CDR3 extends over 13 amino acids. Trimming removed 0 bases from V and 6 bases from J, with 7 bases in between. Germline CDR1 reads LGHNA; CDR2 reads YSLEER. The CDR3 nucleotides read TGCGCCAGCAGCCAAGAGGGGGCGGATACGCAGTATTTT. Encoded protein: CASSQEGADTQYF.

The chain links TRBV2 to TRBJ1-1; TRBD1 matches at 7 bases. The CDR3 is made up of 15 amino acids. Germline loops: CDR1 SNHLY, CDR2 FYNNEI. Trimming cost V 5 bases and J 1 base; bases outside gene matches: 7. The CDR3: CASSKQGQGNTEAFF. The CDR3 bases are TGTGCCAGCAGTAAACAGGGGCAGGGGAACACTGAAGCTTTCTTT.